The source of this T cell receptor beta chain is a study of Ad26.COV2.S vaccination and SARS-CoV-2 variants. Study-level background: Ad26.COV2.S given intramuscularly, once or twice 56 days apart.

CDR1 and CDR2 from the germline V gene are SEHNR and FQNEAQ (reference sequence). The CDR3 has 15 amino acids. The ends were cut back, 4 bases at V and 0 bases at J, with 7 bases in the middle. In regard to this clone: Its antigen is unidentified.

TCRdb keeps only in-frame clones here, not all; method: immunoSEQ multiplex PCR. The data hold 300,000 to 400,000 clones, with 75% to 90% observed a single time. The sample's treatment: about 20 received Ad26.COV2.S at low or high dose, single or two shots; about 5 received placebo; per-sample allocation not given. Collection of the samples took place on day 63 after the first injection of vaccine or placebo. Built on an Ad26 vector, the vaccine expressed Wuhan-strain SARS-CoV-2 spike. Broader study findings: Participants in the vaccine arm had higher spike-specific TCR breadth; placebo recipients had lower.

V is TRBV7-9 and J is TRBJ2-6; D call uncertain. The receptor comes from a person between 18 and 65 years old who received the Ad26.COV2.S COVID-19 vaccine or a placebo. Source: peripheral blood, taken in a trial of Ad26.COV2.S vaccine versus placebo. DNA for the CDR3: TGTGCCAGCAGCTCTCCATACTCTGGGGCCAACGTCCTGACTTTC. Residues: CASSSPYSGANVLTF.